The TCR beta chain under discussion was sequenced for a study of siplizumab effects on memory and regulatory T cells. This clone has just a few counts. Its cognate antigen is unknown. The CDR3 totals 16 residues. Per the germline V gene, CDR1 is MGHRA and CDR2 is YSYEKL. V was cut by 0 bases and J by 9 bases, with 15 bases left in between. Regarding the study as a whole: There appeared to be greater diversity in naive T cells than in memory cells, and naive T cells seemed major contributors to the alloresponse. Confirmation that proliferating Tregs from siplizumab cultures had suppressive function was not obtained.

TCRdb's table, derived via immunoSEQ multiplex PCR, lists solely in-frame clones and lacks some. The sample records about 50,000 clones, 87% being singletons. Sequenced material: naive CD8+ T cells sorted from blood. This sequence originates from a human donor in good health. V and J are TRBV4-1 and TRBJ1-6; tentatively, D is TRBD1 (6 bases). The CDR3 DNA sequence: TGCGCCAGCAGCCAAGAAGGGGACACCGTATTTTCACCCCTCCACTTT. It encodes CASSQEGDTVFSPLHF.